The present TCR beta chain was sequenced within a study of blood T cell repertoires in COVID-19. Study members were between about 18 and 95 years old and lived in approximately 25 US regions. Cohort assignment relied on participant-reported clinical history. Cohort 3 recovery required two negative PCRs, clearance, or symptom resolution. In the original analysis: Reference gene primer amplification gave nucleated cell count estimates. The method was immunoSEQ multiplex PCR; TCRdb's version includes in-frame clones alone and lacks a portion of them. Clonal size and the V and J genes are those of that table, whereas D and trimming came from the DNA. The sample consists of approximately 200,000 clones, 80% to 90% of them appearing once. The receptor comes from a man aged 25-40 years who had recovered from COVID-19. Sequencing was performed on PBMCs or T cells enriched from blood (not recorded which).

The CDR3 nucleotides read TGCGCCAGCCGGACTAGCGGGGGGTTCAGTTCCGGGGAGCTGTTTTTT. It translates to CASRTSGGFSSGELFF. V and J are TRBV5-1 and TRBJ2-2; 14 bases agree with TRBD2. Losses at the gene ends were 7 bases for V and 6 bases for J; bases not matched to a gene: 8. Germline-derived CDR1 and CDR2 are SGHRS and YFSETQ. The CDR3 loop spans 16 amino acids.